This paragraph covers one TCR beta chain sequence. This sample was taken from a study of CD8 T cells in Susac syndrome. As for the study in general: Within the group of sequenced Susac syndrome patients, more than five had active disease and roughly eight were in remission.

V lost 2 bases and J lost 6, with 10 bases in between. The CDR3 runs to 13 residues. CDR1 and CDR2 (germline): SGHTA, FQGNSA. Reverse transcription of about 0.5 to 1 ug RNA used random hexamers. Multiplex immunoSEQ PCR targeted 54 Vbeta and 13 Jbeta TCR beta segments. A single record per CDR3 protein comes from TCRdb applying MiXCR to the immunoSEQ multiplex PCR reads. Found here are roughly 88,000 distinct CDR3 sequences, roughly 96% of them singletons; the top ten hold around 0.41%. Material for sequencing was CD8+ T cells from PBMCs. The V gene is TRBV7-2, the J gene TRBJ2-5, with D hard to call. The source of this sequence is a human donor with Susac syndrome. The CDR3 DNA sequence: TGTGCCAGCAGCTTATCCGGTTGGAAGACCCAGTACTTC. It codes for CASSLSGWKTQYF.